The 23 T cell receptor beta chains given below trace back to one sample, sequenced in a study of shared clonotypes between healthy human individuals (TCRdb year 2020). The library was prepared using the immunoSEQ multiplex PCR assay. Sourced from immuneACCESS, this table was stored by TCRdb with only in-frame sequences that have V and J called. A share of the clones is absent; for the studies checked, an unresolved V gene accounts for under half, and the remainder has no known explanation. This sample holds about 2.1 million clones; more than 85% were observed only once. Around 1.7% of the sample goes to the ten largest clones. CD8 naive samples were CD45RO-negative cells positively selected for CCR7, giving a CD45RA+CCR7+ population that excluded TemRA cells. Sequencing used naive CD8+ T cells from PBMCs. Sample cell subset or site, as interpreted from the label and publication: CD45RA+CCR7+. These receptors were collected from a man aged 18 to 30 in good health. Some clones in this sample may be carry-over from other donors' samples.

The chain has TRBV7-2 and TRBJ2-2, with D unclear. Germline CDR1 is SGHTA and CDR2 is FQGNSA. The V end was cut by 5 bases, the J end by 6 bases, with 7 bases between. CDR3 length equals 12 residues. The CDR3 protein is CASSPAPGELFF. For the CDR3, the DNA is TGTGCCAGCAGCCCCGCCCCCGGGGAGCTGTTTTTT.

CDR3 coding DNA: TGTGCCAGCAGCGCCCGGGACAGGGAGAAAGAGACCCAGTACTTC. It translates to CASSARDREKETQYF. V gene TRBV5-6 combines with J gene TRBJ2-5; 9 bases are shared with TRBD1. Germline CDR1 reads SGHDT; CDR2 reads YYEEEE. V lost 4 bases to trimming and J lost 3 bases; unmatched junction nucleotides: 7. The CDR3 has 15 amino acids.

The chain couples TRBV2 to TRBJ2-1; D is uncertain. This CDR3 comprises 13 residues. Germline loops: CDR1 SNHLY, CDR2 FYNNEI. V dropped 4 bases and J dropped 9 bases, with 13 bases sitting between them. In DNA, the CDR3 is TGTGCCAGCAGTGTCCCCCGAGGTAGTGAGCAGTTCTTC. Residues: CASSVPRGSEQFF.

The chain links TRBV27 to TRBJ1-5; possible D gene TRBD1, 5 bases. V was trimmed by 5 bases and J by 11 bases, leaving 16 bases between them. Germline V gene lookup returns CDR1 MNHEY and CDR2 SMNVEV (reference sequence). CDR3 length equals 13 residues. The CDR3 DNA is TGTGCCAGCAGTCTCGGAGGGCCGGGGGCCCAGCATTTT. Encoded protein: CASSLGGPGAQHF.

This chain uses TRBV5-6 with TRBJ2-5, with D maybe TRBD1 (5 bases). Trimming shortened V by 0 bases and J by 2 bases, and 14 bases separated the two germline ends. From germline, CDR1 is SGHDT and CDR2 YYEEEE. CDR3 length: 16 amino acids. CDR3 amino acids: CASSLGDSAPQETQYF. The CDR3 nucleotides read TGTGCCAGCAGCTTGGGTGACAGCGCTCCGCAAGAGACCCAGTACTTC.

The chain links TRBV11-2 to TRBJ2-7; perhaps TRBD1 as D (6 bases). Germline values: CDR1 SGHAT, CDR2 FQNNGV. With 5 bases removed from V and 4 bases from J, the gap between germline ends came to 15 bases. This CDR3 is built from 14 residues. The CDR3 sequence is CASSPDGQRYEQYF. The CDR3 DNA follows: TGTGCCAGCAGCCCGGATGGACAGAGATACGAGCAGTACTTC.

The chain joins TRBV4-1 to TRBJ1-5; D gene ambiguous. The CDR3 extends over 17 amino acids. The germline CDR1 and CDR2 sequences are MGHRA and YSYEKL. With 3 bases removed from V and 2 bases from J, the gap between germline ends came to 17 bases. DNA for the CDR3: TGCGCCAGCAGCCATGGCATGGCGGGGAGGGGCAATCAGCCCCAGCATTTT. This gives the protein CASSHGMAGRGNQPQHF.

The CDR3 DNA follows: TGCGCCAGCAGCTTGGTTAGCGGGGAGAGTTGGGAGCTGTTTTTT. Translated: CASSLVSGESWELFF. The gene calls are TRBV5-1 and TRBJ2-2; 8 bases align to TRBD2. The CDR3 totals 15 residues. V was clipped by 0 bases and J by 9 bases; unmatched bases: 7. CDR1 SGHRS and CDR2 YFSETQ come from the germline V gene.

This clone was recorded only once. The chain joins TRBV10-3 to TRBJ1-3, with D perhaps matching TRBD1 (6 bases). The CDR3 length is 16 residues. Trimming shortened V by 0 bases and J by 0 bases, and 9 bases separated the two germline ends. Germline assignment: CDR1 ENHRY and CDR2 SYGVKD. The CDR3 DNA reads as TGTGCCATCAGTGAGTCGAGAGGGGGCTCTGGAAACACCATATATTTT. Its translation: CAISESRGGSGNTIYF.

This chain joins TRBV5-4 and TRBJ2-1; D gene uncertain. V was shortened by 3 bases and J by 10 bases, with 8 bases between the two germline ends. Germline V gene lookup returns CDR1 SGHNT and CDR2 YYREEE (reference sequence). The CDR3 has 11 residues. This CDR3 is CASSSAGEQFF. The DNA for the CDR3 is TGTGCCAGCAGCTCTGCCGGGGAGCAGTTCTTC.

The V call is TRBV7-9, the J call TRBJ1-1; TRBD1 is a possible D gene (5 bases). With 0 bases removed from V and 4 bases from J, the gap between germline ends came to 15 bases. The CDR3 consists of 16 residues. Germline CDR1 is SEHNR and CDR2 is FQNEAQ (reference sequence). The CDR3 protein is CASSLAGRHRGTEAFF. The CDR3 DNA reads TGTGCCAGCAGCTTAGCGGGGCGGCATCGGGGCACTGAAGCTTTCTTT.

J is TRBJ1-2 and V is TRBV6-6; no clear D. Trimming removed 2 bases from V and 1 base from J, with 14 bases in between. The CDR3 loop spans 16 amino acids. Germline V gene lookup returns CDR1 MNHNY and CDR2 SVGAGI (reference sequence). Written as DNA, the CDR3 is TGTGCCAGCAGTTACACCTACCTCGCCGATAACTATGGCTACACCTTC. This sequence encodes CASSYTYLADNYGYTF.

The rearrangement joins TRBV5-5 to TRBJ1-4, with 7 bases identical to TRBD1. In germline, CDR1 is SGHKS, CDR2 YYEKEE (reference sequence). The V gene end was trimmed by 4 bases and the J gene end by 4 bases; junction bases not matched to a gene: 16. The CDR3 is 18 amino acids. The CDR3 loop is CASSHPFEGAQVNEKLFF. In DNA form, the CDR3 reads TGTGCCAGCAGCCATCCTTTTGAGGGGGCGCAAGTTAATGAAAAACTGTTTTTT.

The CDR3 sequence: CASSPPVVGQRYEQYF. The CDR3, as DNA: TGCGCCAGCAGCCCCCCCGTAGTGGGGCAACGCTACGAGCAGTACTTC. This sequence joins TRBV5-1 and TRBJ2-7; maybe TRBD1 (5 bases). The V gene lost 4 bases and the J gene lost 3 bases, with 20 bases spanning the gap. The CDR3 extends over 16 amino acids. Germline CDR1 SGHRS, CDR2 YFSETQ.

This clone was counted a few times. The CDR3 sequence is CASSPTETGEQYF. Written as DNA, the CDR3 is TGTGCCAGCAGCCCGACAGAAACGGGAGAGCAGTACTTC. V gene TRBV7-9 combines with J gene TRBJ2-7; D may correspond to TRBD1 or TRBD2 (5 bases each). CDR3 size: 13 residues. V lost 5 bases and J lost 7, with 15 bases in between. The germline V gene has CDR1 SEHNR and CDR2 FQNEAQ (reference sequence). Based on the CDR3 plus reference TRBV7-9 and TRBJ2-7, the full variable domain is DTGVSQNPRHKITKRGQNVTFRCDPISEHNRLYWYRQTLGQGPEFLTYFQNEAQLEKSRLLSDRFSAERPKGSFSTLEIQRTEQGDSAMYLCASSPTETGEQYFGPGTRLTVT.

The chain is built from TRBV7-8 and TRBJ2-5; no firm D call. The CDR3 has 13 residues. With 1 base removed from V and 7 bases from J, the gap between germline ends came to 10 bases. Germline values: CDR1 SGHVS, CDR2 FQNEAQ. CDR3 DNA sequence: TGTGCCAGCAGCTTAGGGGCTGATGGGACCCAGTACTTC. Protein sequence: CASSLGADGTQYF.

V usage is TRBV29-1 and J usage is TRBJ2-7; the match to TRBD1 covers 7 bases. V shed 4 bases, J shed 4 bases, and the junction held 4 bases outside the gene matches. Germline CDR1 is SQVTM and CDR2 is ANQGSEA. The CDR3 consists of 12 residues. The CDR3 bases are TGCAGCGTTGTAGGGGGCGGGTACGAGCAGTACTTC. Its translation is CSVVGGGYEQYF.

The V and J genes are TRBV29-1 and TRBJ2-1; perhaps TRBD2 as D (6 bases). Germline values: CDR1 SQVTM, CDR2 ANQGSEA. The CDR3 loop spans 10 amino acids. V lost 7 bases, J lost 9 bases, and 10 bases lay in between. CDR3 region: CSGSTSEQFF. CDR3 nucleotides: TGCAGCGGCTCGACTAGTGAGCAGTTCTTC.

This chain connects TRBV25-1 to TRBJ1-1; D uncertain. Trimming cost V 6 bases and J 5 bases, with 10 bases left between them. Germline V gene sequence: CDR1 MGHDK, CDR2 SYGVNS. The CDR3 consists of 12 residues. The CDR3 DNA sequence: TGTGCCAGCAGCACCTCCTGGACTGAAGCTTTCTTT. This codes for CASSTSWTEAFF.

On this clone itself: Other nucleotide sequences from this sample produce the same CDR3. The chain joins TRBV2 to TRBJ1-1, with D unresolved. With 3 bases removed from V and 8 bases from J, the gap between germline ends came to 4 bases. The CDR3 runs to 10 residues. Germline V lookup: CDR1 SNHLY, CDR2 FYNNEI. CDR3 residues: CASSDREAFF. As DNA, the CDR3 is TGTGCCAGCAGTGACAGAGAAGCTTTCTTT.

This chain joins TRBV21-1 and TRBJ1-3. TRBV21-1 is a known pseudogene. The CDR3 runs to 15 residues. CDR3 in amino acids: CASSKRLGYGNTIYF. CDR3 DNA: TGTGCCAGCAGCAAAAGGTTAGGTTATGGAAACACCATATATTTT.

V usage is TRBV7-9 and J usage is TRBJ2-4; tentative D call: TRBD1 (6 bases). Germline V CDR1 and CDR2: SEHNR, FQNEAQ (reference sequence). V shed 1 base and J shed 4 bases, with 11 bases lying between them. The CDR3 is 15 residues long. The CDR3 bases are TGTGCCAGCAGCTTAGGGGGGCCCCCAAAAAACATTCAGTACTTC. Its protein product is CASSLGGPPKNIQYF. The full variable domain, in which reference TRBV7-9 and TRBJ2-4 provide the parts outside the CDR3, is DTGVSQNPRHKITKRGQNVTFRCDPISEHNRLYWYRQTLGQGPEFLTYFQNEAQLEKSRLLSDRFSAERPKGSFSTLEIQRTEQGDSAMYLCASSLGGPPKNIQYFGAGTRLSVL.

A remark on this clone: This same CDR3 is encoded by further DNA sequences in the sample. The chain combines TRBV11-2 with TRBJ2-1; D remains unclear. The CDR3 is 13 residues long. The germline V gene encodes CDR1 SGHAT and CDR2 FQNNGV. V was trimmed by 1 base and J by 6 bases, leaving 7 bases between them. CDR3 nucleotides: TGTGCCAGCAGCTTAGGTCCCCGCAATGAGCAGTTCTTC. It specifies CASSLGPRNEQFF.